A single sample is the source of the 5 T cell receptor beta chains below, sequenced in a study of control samples from healthy donors and cancer patients. The method was immunoSEQ multiplex PCR; TCRdb's version includes in-frame clones alone and lacks a portion of them. Of more than 150,000 clones listed, over 85% are singletons. Sequencing was carried out using blood. The receptors stem from a man aged 45-60 years in good health.

The rearrangement links TRBV7-2 to TRBJ2-7, with 7 positions matching TRBD2. The CDR3 is made up of 13 amino acids. V lost 8 bases and J lost 5; bases outside the gene matches: 9. CDR1 SGHTA and CDR2 FQGNSA come from the germline V gene. CDR3 sequence: CASGWTSSHEQYF. The CDR3 nucleotides are TGTGCCAGCGGCTGGACTAGTTCCCACGAGCAGTACTTC. Full variable domain (rest looked up from reference TRBV7-2 and TRBJ2-7): GAGVSQSPSNKVTEKGKDVELRCDPISGHTALYWYRQSLGQGLEFLIYFQGNSAPDKSGLPSDRFSAERTGGSVSTLTIQRTQQEDSAVYLCASGWTSSHEQYFGPGTRLTVT.

V is TRBV18 and J is TRBJ2-5; D is undetermined. The CDR3 has 12 residues. From germline, CDR1 is KGHSH and CDR2 LQKENI. The V and J ends lost 5 bases and 4 bases respectively, with 8 bases between them. The DNA for the CDR3 is TGTGCCAGCTCAGAACTCGGAGAGACCCAGTACTTC. The encoded protein is CASSELGETQYF.

The chain has TRBV9 and TRBJ2-1, with 10 bases that match TRBD2. V gave up 2 bases and J gave up 6 bases; unmatched junction bases: 5. Germline V gene lookup returns CDR1 SGDLS and CDR2 YYNGEE. The CDR3 spans 15 residues. Here the CDR3 reads CASSVTSGYINEQFF. The CDR3 region has the DNA TGTGCCAGCAGCGTGACTAGCGGGTATATCAATGAGCAGTTCTTC.

The V gene is TRBV11-2, the J gene TRBJ2-3; no firm D call. The V gene's germline CDR1 is SGHAT and CDR2 FQNNGV. The CDR3 runs 14 residues. V was cut by 3 bases and J by 4 bases, with 11 bases left in between. Here the CDR3 DNA reads TGTGCCAGCAGCTTTAGAGTAGTTGCAGATACGCAGTATTTT. Translating it yields CASSFRVVADTQYF.

The J gene is TRBJ1-2, the V gene TRBV6-6; 8 bases map to TRBD1. Trimming removed 6 bases from V and 8 bases from J; junction bases left unmatched: 17. This CDR3 is built from 16 residues. Germline V gene lookup returns CDR1 MNHNY and CDR2 SVGAGI (reference sequence). The CDR3 bases are TGTGCCAGCAGCCAGACAAGAACAGACAGGGGAGGCGGCTACACCTTC. This translates into CASSQTRTDRGGGYTF.